Listed here are 22 T cell receptor beta chains from one sample, sequenced in a study of T cells in Graves' hyperthyroidism and ophthalmopathy. Template material for amplifying TCR beta CDR3 regions consisted of RNA transcripts. Carried out on the TCR CDR3, a first-round RT-PCR used the HTBI primer set. MiXCR, applied by TCRdb to the multiplex PCR reads, yields one record per CDR3 protein. Here the sample spans hundreds of thousands of distinct CDR3 sequences, 12% to 15% being singletons. The material sequenced was blood. The source of these receptors is a woman younger than 30 with Graves' hyperthyroidism.

This clonotype was counted ten times or more. The chain recombines TRBV20-1 with TRBJ2-1; D gene unclear. The germline gives CDR1 DFQATT, CDR2 SNEGSKA (reference sequence). The CDR3 totals 14 residues. The V end lost 0 bases, the J end lost 5 bases, and 11 bases lay between the germline ends. CDR3 protein: CSARDLRSDNEQFF. The CDR3 DNA reads TGCAGTGCTAGAGATCTCCGGAGCGACAATGAGCAGTTCTTC.

Ten or more counts support this clonotype. The chain uses TRBV12-3 or TRBV12-4 and TRBJ1-1; possible D gene TRBD1, 6 bases. The CDR3 loop spans 14 amino acids. Trimming took 8 bases from V and 6 from J, leaving 19 bases between them. CDR3 nucleotide sequence: TGTGCCAGCCTTTTTAGGCAGGGGTACCCTGAAGCTTTCTTT. Amino acids: CASLFRQGYPEAFF.

The V gene is TRBV6-1, the J gene TRBJ1-5; TRBD1 agrees at 7 bases. V was clipped by 7 bases and J by 2 bases; unmatched bases: 8. The germline V gene encodes CDR1 MNHNS and CDR2 SASEGT. The CDR3 is 15 amino acids. The CDR3 DNA reads TGTGCCAGCACGAGACAGGGCTTAGGCAATCAGCCCCAGCATTTT. It codes for CASTRQGLGNQPQHF.

About this clonotype: Given a much more abundant clone one base away, this may be a read error. CDR3 residues: CASSYLRGDGEKLLF. Written as DNA, the CDR3 is TGTGCCAGCAGCTACCTTAGGGGGGATGGAGAAAAACTGCTTTTT. This chain joins TRBV7-2 and TRBJ1-4, with a tentative D call TRBD1 (6 bases). The CDR3 covers 15 residues. Germline values: CDR1 SGHTA, CDR2 FQGNSA.

V gene TRBV12-3 or TRBV12-4 combines with J gene TRBJ1-2; TRBD1 matches at 9 bases. The CDR3 totals 14 residues. J was trimmed by 6 bases and V by 6 bases; bases with no gene match: 8. The CDR3 reads CASSPPGTGNGYTF. CDR3 coding DNA: TGTGCCAGCAGCCCCCCCGGGACAGGGAATGGCTACACCTTC.

The sample holds many counts of this clonotype. V and J are TRBV2 and TRBJ2-7, with D possibly matching TRBD2 (5 bases). CDR1 and CDR2 (germline): SNHLY, FYNNEI. This CDR3 contains 11 residues. The V gene lost 8 bases and the J gene lost 4 bases, with 9 bases spanning the gap. CDR3 sequence: CASASGYEQYF. CDR3 DNA sequence: TGTGCCAGCGCGTCGGGGTACGAGCAGTACTTC.

There are many counts of this clonotype. V and J are TRBV11-2 and TRBJ2-1, with D perhaps TRBD2 (5 bases). Germline CDR1 SGHAT, CDR2 FQNNGV. This CDR3 comprises 12 residues. V lost 6 bases and J 8 bases, leaving 11 bases between the germline ends. In DNA form, the CDR3 reads TGTGCCAGCAGGGGAGCGAGGGATGAGCAGTTCTTC. As protein: CASRGARDEQFF.

This clonotype was detected ten times or more. The CDR3 sequence: CAWRRGVAYEQYF. The CDR3 region has the DNA TGTGCCTGGAGACGTGGAGTAGCCTACGAGCAGTACTTC. The V gene is TRBV30, the J gene TRBJ2-7; unclear D gene. Germline CDR1 reads GTSNPN; CDR2 reads SVGIG (reference sequence). The V end was cut by 3 bases, the J end by 2 bases, with 11 bases between. This CDR3 is 13 amino acids long.

In its sample, this clonotype was seen a few times. The chain has TRBV19 and TRBJ1-6; 10 bases match TRBD1. The CDR3 contains 16 residues. CDR1 and CDR2 from the germline V gene are LNHDA and SQIVND (reference sequence). Trimming at V came to 5 bases and at J to 8 bases, leaving 9 bases not matched to a gene. The CDR3 is CASSVSTGGIDSPLHF. The CDR3 bases are TGTGCCAGTAGTGTCTCGACAGGGGGCATCGATTCACCCCTCCACTTT.

The chain uses TRBV20-1 and TRBJ1-2, with D perhaps TRBD1 (6 bases). V lost 0 bases and J lost 5, with 13 bases in between. The CDR3 sequence is 14 residues long. The germline CDR1 and CDR2 sequences are DFQATT and SNEGSKA (reference sequence). In DNA form, the CDR3 reads TGCAGTGCTAGAGATACGGACAGATTATATGGCTACACCTTC. Translation: CSARDTDRLYGYTF.

This chain links TRBV4-1 with TRBJ2-1; 10 nucleotides match TRBD2. This CDR3 is built from 19 residues. In germline, CDR1 is MGHRA, CDR2 YSYEKL. With 1 base clipped from V and 3 bases from J, the junction kept 12 bases outside the gene matches. The CDR3, as DNA: TGCGCCAGCAGCCAAGGTGCCAACCCGGGACTAGCGCGCTACAATGAGCAGTTCTTC. Protein sequence: CASSQGANPGLARYNEQFF.

This clonotype was counted between two and nine times. The chain recombines TRBV5-6 with TRBJ1-2; 7 nucleotides agree with TRBD1. CDR1 SGHDT and CDR2 YYEEEE come from the germline V gene. The CDR3 length is 16 residues. The trim removed 0 bases at V and 1 base at J, leaving 6 bases unmatched. The CDR3 nucleotides are TGTGCCAGCAGCTTGGGGACAGGCTCTAATAACTATGGCTACACCTTC. It encodes CASSLGTGSNNYGYTF.

This clonotype was observed many times. The V and J genes are TRBV6-5 and TRBJ2-7; 7 positions match TRBD1. Trimming cost V 0 bases and J 2 bases; bases outside gene matches: 4. The CDR3 length is 15 residues. The germline V gene encodes CDR1 MNHEY and CDR2 SVGAGI. CDR3 residues: CASSYSGDRTYEQYF. The CDR3 DNA reads as TGTGCCAGCAGTTACTCGGGGGACAGAACCTACGAGCAGTACTTC.

This clonotype was seen a handful of times. The chain joins TRBV3-1 to TRBJ2-1, with 10 positions matching TRBD2. The V and J ends lost 0 bases and 5 bases, in that order; junction bases with no gene match: 7. The germline gives CDR1 LGHDT, CDR2 YNNKEL (reference sequence). The CDR3 length is 17 residues. CDR3 sequence reads: CASSQEASGRANNEQFF. Written as DNA, the CDR3 is TGTGCCAGCAGCCAAGAGGCTAGCGGGAGAGCTAACAATGAGCAGTTCTTC.

This clonotype was found many times. The V and J genes are TRBV10-3 and TRBJ2-2; D call uncertain. Germline CDR1 is ENHRY and CDR2 is SYGVKD. V lost 4 bases and J 5 bases, leaving 5 bases between the germline ends. The CDR3 spans 12 residues. Written as DNA, the CDR3 is TGTGCCATCAGTGGGGCAACCGGGGAGCTGTTTTTT. This gives the protein CAISGATGELFF.

The rearrangement links TRBV5-4 to TRBJ2-2; 7 nucleotides line up with TRBD1. The CDR3 has 15 amino acids. Germline V CDR1 and CDR2: SGHNT, YYREEE (reference sequence). The junction had 9 bases not matched to a gene; V was cut back by 4 bases and J by 6 bases. CDR3 residues: CASSQTGWFAGELFF. CDR3 in DNA: TGTGCCAGCAGCCAGACAGGGTGGTTTGCCGGGGAGCTGTTTTTT.

This clonotype was found a few times. The chain has TRBV4-1 and TRBJ2-1; the D is unclear. V was trimmed by 4 bases and J by 4 bases, leaving 14 bases between them. The germline V gene has CDR1 MGHRA and CDR2 YSYEKL. This CDR3 is built from 15 residues. The CDR3 is CASSLDPLTYNEQFF. The CDR3 DNA reads TGCGCCAGCAGCCTCGACCCCCTAACTTACAATGAGCAGTTCTTC.

This chain links TRBV5-6 with TRBJ2-5; unclear D gene. Trimming cost V 4 bases and J 11 bases, with 18 bases left between them. Looked up from germline, CDR1 is SGHDT and CDR2 is YYEEEE. CDR3 length: 13 residues. CDR3 in DNA: TGTGCCAGCAGCCAAATAGATTCAGGTCGTCAGTACTTC. This gives the protein CASSQIDSGRQYF. The full variable domain, with the rest looked up from reference TRBV5-6 and TRBJ2-5, is DAGVTQSPTHLIKTRGQQVTLRCSPKSGHDTVSWYQQALGQGPQFIFQYYEEEERQRGNFPDRFSGHQFPNYSSELNVNALLLGDSALYLCASSQIDSGRQYFGPGTRLLVL.

The J gene is TRBJ2-2, the V gene TRBV7-2, with 9 bases that match TRBD2. The germline gives CDR1 SGHTA, CDR2 FQGNSA. This CDR3 has 16 residues. After removal of 1 base from V and 9 bases from J, the junction contained 9 bases not matched to a gene. The CDR3 sequence is CASSLDVAGVNRELFF. DNA for the CDR3: TGTGCCAGCAGCTTAGACGTAGCGGGGGTGAATAGGGAGCTGTTTTTT. Complete variable domain (other parts from reference TRBV7-2 and TRBJ2-2): GAGVSQSPSNKVTEKGKDVELRCDPISGHTALYWYRQSLGQGLEFLIYFQGNSAPDKSGLPSDRFSAERTGGSVSTLTIQRTQQEDSAVYLCASSLDVAGVNRELFFGEGSRLTVL.

This clonotype occurred many times. The gene calls are TRBV4-3 and TRBJ2-1, with a possible D match to TRBD2 (5 bases). The germline CDR1 and CDR2 sequences are LGHNA and YSLEER. The CDR3 consists of 14 residues. V shed 3 bases and J shed 1 base, with 7 bases lying between them. CDR3 nucleotide sequence: TGCGCCAGCAGCCACGGCGGGTCCTACAATGAGCAGTTCTTC. Its translation is CASSHGGSYNEQFF.

This clonotype was counted many times. The chain links TRBV28 to TRBJ2-3, with TRBD1 matching 8 bases. The CDR3 is made up of 16 amino acids. Germline lookup yields CDR1 MDHEN and CDR2 SYDVKM. With 4 bases clipped from V and 0 bases from J, the junction kept 6 bases outside the gene matches. CDR3 residues: CASSWTGTPSTDTQYF. The CDR3 DNA is TGTGCCAGCAGTTGGACAGGGACTCCAAGCACAGATACGCAGTATTTT. The full variable domain, with the rest looked up from reference TRBV28 and TRBJ2-3, is DVKVTQSSRYLVKRTGEKVFLECVQDMDHENMFWYRQDPGLGLRLIYFSYDVKMKEKGDIPEGYSVSREKKERFSLILESASTNQTSMYLCASSWTGTPSTDTQYFGPGTRLTVL.

This clonotype has at least ten counts. The V call is TRBV29-1, the J call TRBJ2-5, with 11 bases identical to TRBD2. Losses at the gene ends were 7 bases for V and 5 bases for J; bases not matched to a gene: 6. CDR3 size: 13 residues. CDR1 is SQVTM, CDR2 ANQGSEA, per germline. The CDR3 nucleotides are TGCAGCGCCAACATAGCGGGGGGGGAGACCCAGTACTTC. Translation: CSANIAGGETQYF.